This T cell receptor beta chain was sequenced in a study of T cells in Graves' hyperthyroidism and ophthalmopathy. The CDR3 is 15 residues long. Germline V lookup: CDR1 SGHTA, CDR2 FQGNSA. The V gene lost 5 bases and the J gene lost 7 bases, with 18 bases spanning the gap. Amplified TCR beta CDR3 regions came from RNA transcripts. HTBI primers were used for first-round RT-PCR of the TCR CDR3. MiXCR was run by TCRdb on the multiplex PCR reads, yielding one entry per CDR3 protein. The sample holds approximately 250,000 distinct CDR3 sequences, 24% seen once. This clonotype occurred many times. Sequenced: blood. This clonotype was obtained from a woman in her 40s with Graves' ophthalmopathy. The V and J genes are TRBV7-2 and TRBJ1-5; D is unresolved. The CDR3 loop reads CASSPAHSQGQPQHF. The CDR3 DNA follows: TGTGCCAGCAGCCCCGCGCACTCTCAAGGACAGCCCCAGCATTTT. Combining the CDR3 with reference TRBV7-2 and TRBJ1-5 gives the whole variable domain GAGVSQSPSNKVTEKGKDVELRCDPISGHTALYWYRQSLGQGLEFLIYFQGNSAPDKSGLPSDRFSAERTGGSVSTLTIQRTQQEDSAVYLCASSPAHSQGQPQHFGDGTRLSIL.